The 5 T cell receptor beta chains below come from one sample, sequenced in a study of T cell repertoires in cytomegalovirus infection. The antigens of these receptors remain unknown. Each CDR3 protein is one row after TCRdb ran MiXCR on the reads. The sample lists about 830,000 distinct CDR3 sequences, approximately 30% occurring once. The sequencing used cultured CD8+ T cells from PBMCs, collected from culture after CMV antigen stimulation. All receptors derive from a human donor in good health (CMV status not recorded). Some clones in this sample may be carry-over from other donors' samples.

J is TRBJ2-1 and V is TRBV29-1, with D tentatively TRBD1 (6 bases). V lost 0 bases and J lost 3, with 15 bases in between. Germline lookup yields CDR1 SQVTM and CDR2 ANQGSEA. This CDR3 is built from 16 residues. This CDR3 is CSVEDAETGIYNEQFF. In nucleotides, the CDR3 is TGCAGCGTTGAAGATGCGGAAACAGGGATCTACAATGAGCAGTTCTTC.

The J gene is TRBJ2-1, the V gene TRBV28; 11 bases align to TRBD2. V dropped 5 bases and J dropped 5; count of bases not matched to a gene: 8. The germline V gene encodes CDR1 MDHEN and CDR2 SYDVKM. The CDR3 is 16 amino acids. CDR3 nucleotides: TGTGCCAGCAGTCCACTTAGCGGGGGGGCCGACAATGAGCAGTTCTTC. Translated: CASSPLSGGADNEQFF.

This sequence joins TRBV6-2 or TRBV6-3 and TRBJ2-3; possibly TRBD2 for D (6 bases). CDR1 is MNHEY, CDR2 SVGEGT, per germline. Trimming stripped 5 bases from V and 0 bases from J, with 15 bases between. The length of the CDR3 is 16 residues. The chain's CDR3 is CASSLLGLTSTDTQYF. In DNA form, the CDR3 reads TGTGCCAGCAGTCTCCTGGGACTTACTAGCACAGATACGCAGTATTTT.

V usage is TRBV12-3 or TRBV12-4 and J usage is TRBJ1-1; a possible D gene is TRBD1 (6 bases). The CDR3 is made up of 17 amino acids. Deletions cut 1 base from V and 8 bases from J, with 23 bases between. The DNA of the CDR3 is TGTGCCAGCAGTTTAGACCCAGGTAGGGGGTCTAAAACCGAAGCTTTCTTT. Translating it yields CASSLDPGRGSKTEAFF.

The CDR3 coding sequence is TGTGCCAGCAGCTCCCCCGTTGGGGTCTCTTACAATGAGCAGTTCTTC. Its translation: CASSSPVGVSYNEQFF. The genes are TRBV7-9 and TRBJ2-1; no clear D. V was trimmed by 4 bases and J by 4 bases, leaving 17 bases between them. CDR3 size: 16 residues. Germline CDR1 and CDR2: SEHNR and FQNEAQ (reference sequence).